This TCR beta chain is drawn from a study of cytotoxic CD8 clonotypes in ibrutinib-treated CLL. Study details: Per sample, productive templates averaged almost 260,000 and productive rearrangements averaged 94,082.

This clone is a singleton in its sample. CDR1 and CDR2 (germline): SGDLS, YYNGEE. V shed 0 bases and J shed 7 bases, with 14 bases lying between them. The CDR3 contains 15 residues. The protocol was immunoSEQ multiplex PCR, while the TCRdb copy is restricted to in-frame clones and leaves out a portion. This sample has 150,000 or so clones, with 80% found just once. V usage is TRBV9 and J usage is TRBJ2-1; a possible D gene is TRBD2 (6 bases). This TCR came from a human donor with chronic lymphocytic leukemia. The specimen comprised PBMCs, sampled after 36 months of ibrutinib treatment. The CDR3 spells CASSVDRGSMNEQFF. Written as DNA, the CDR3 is TGTGCCAGCAGCGTAGATCGGGGGAGTATGAATGAGCAGTTCTTC.